This T cell receptor (beta chain) is from a study of radiotherapy plus CTLA-4 blockade in lung cancer (dated by TCRdb to the late 2010s). Study-level background: Objective responses occurred in roughly 19% of enrolled patients, and around 29% achieved disease control.

In this study, focal radiation therapy paired with CTLA-4 blockade (ipilimumab) was tested in patients who had chemo-refractory metastatic non-small-cell lung cancer. The method behind the library was the immunoSEQ multiplex PCR assay. Imported from immuneACCESS, the table was reduced by TCRdb to in-frame sequences with V and J called. These copies leave out some clones; in studies compared against another copy, an unresolved V gene accounts for under half, and the cause of the remainder is not known. In this sample the table shows over 100,000 clones, 81% of which occur a single time. The ten largest clones take up less than 4% of the sample. CDR1 MNHNS and CDR2 SASEGT are derived from the germline V gene. Inclusive of the bounding cysteine and phenylalanine, the CDR3 is 12 residues long. Only the CDR3 portion is preserved as DNA: 36 bases, with reading frame beginning at the first base. The junction shows trimming of 6 bases on V and 2 bases on J, plus 8 bases between the germline ends.

Overall study results and their limits: After treatment with radiotherapy and ipilimumab, TCR clones that originated in tumors expanded in peripheral blood. The strongest predictors of response were reported to be early dynamic shifts in blood T cell clones along with a rise in serum interferon-beta following radiation.

Details on this clone: The antigen this receptor binds is unknown. Base qualities are not provided; no much larger clone lies one nucleotide away.

Sequenced material: peripheral blood, taken from a patient treated with radiotherapy plus ipilimumab. This receptor was obtained from a human donor with non-small cell lung cancer that progressed on radiotherapy plus ipilimumab. Some clones in this sample may be carry-over from other donors' samples. The chain is made from TRBV6-1 and TRBJ2-7; the D gene is not confidently resolved. The nucleotide sequence reads TGTGCCAGCAGGGTAGGACCCTACGAGCAGTACTTC. It codes for CASRVGPYEQYF.